This TCR beta chain appears in the sequencing data of a study of control samples from healthy donors and cancer patients. The V end was cut by 2 bases, the J end by 5 bases, with 10 bases between. The germline gives CDR1 MDHEN, CDR2 SYDVKM. The CDR3 is made up of 15 amino acids. Data came from immunoSEQ multiplex PCR; TCRdb stores just in-frame clones and leaves some out. The sample holds about 120,000 clones; approximately 90% are singletons and the top ten take around 3.3%. The sequenced sample consisted of blood. The receptor comes from a middle-aged man in good health. This chain connects TRBV28 to TRBJ1-6; a possible D gene is TRBD1 (6 bases). CDR3 protein: CASSLGGTNNSPLHF. The CDR3 DNA reads TGTGCCAGCAGTTTAGGGGGCACCAATAATTCACCCCTCCACTTT.